The T cell receptor beta chain under discussion was sequenced for a study of cytomegalovirus exposure and HLA in healthy donors. Whole-study findings and limits: Being productive about 87% or about 30% of the time was typical of most TCR beta V segments in an earlier analysis.

In regard to this clone: Antigen unknown.

Germline CDR1 is WNHNN and CDR2 is SYGVQD (reference sequence). V lost 3 bases, J lost 8 bases, and 11 bases stayed unmatched. The CDR3 consists of 16 residues. Vbeta (60) and Jbeta (13) primers were used in the PCR. The data were produced by immunoSEQ multiplex PCR, yet TCRdb's version contains in-frame clones alone and is incomplete. The profile covers approximately 180,000 clones, with over 70% appearing a single time and 1.4% taken by the ten largest. The receptor was derived from a woman aged 25 to 39 in good health and CMV-seropositive. The chain is built from TRBV10-1 and TRBJ2-3; TRBD1 matches 10 bases. The specimen was PBMCs. The CDR3 DNA reads TGCGCCAGCAGTGATAACGCCGGGACAGGGGAGGTTACGCAGTATTTT. Encoded protein: CASSDNAGTGEVTQYF.